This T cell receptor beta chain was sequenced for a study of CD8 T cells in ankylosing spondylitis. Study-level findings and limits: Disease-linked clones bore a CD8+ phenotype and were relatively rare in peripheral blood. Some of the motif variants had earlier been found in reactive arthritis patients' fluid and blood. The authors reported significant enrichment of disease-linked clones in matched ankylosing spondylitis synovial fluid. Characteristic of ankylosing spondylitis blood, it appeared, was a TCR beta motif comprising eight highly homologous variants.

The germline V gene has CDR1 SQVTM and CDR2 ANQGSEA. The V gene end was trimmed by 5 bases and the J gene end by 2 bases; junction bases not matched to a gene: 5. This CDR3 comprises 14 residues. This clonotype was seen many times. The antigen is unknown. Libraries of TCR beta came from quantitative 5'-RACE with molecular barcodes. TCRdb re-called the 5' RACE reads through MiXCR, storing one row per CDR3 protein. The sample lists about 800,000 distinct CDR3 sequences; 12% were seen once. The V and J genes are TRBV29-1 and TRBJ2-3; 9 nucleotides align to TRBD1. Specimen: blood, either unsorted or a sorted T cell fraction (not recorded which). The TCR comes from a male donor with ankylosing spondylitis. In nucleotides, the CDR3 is TGCAGCGTTCCCGGGACAGGGAACACAGATACGCAGTATTTT. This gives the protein CSVPGTGNTDTQYF.